This T cell receptor (beta chain) appears in the sequencing data of a study of molecular identifiers for immune sequencing clone quantification. The sample holds a few counts of this clonotype. Sequencing libraries of naive CD8 cells derived from roughly 20,000 to 1,000,000 sorted cells with 10%, 30% or 50% RNA. Sorting defined naive CD8 T cells as CD8+CD4-CCR7+CD45RA+. A single record per CDR3 protein comes from TCRdb applying MiXCR to the PCR reads. The repertoire includes 490,000 or so distinct CDR3 sequences, less than 30% of them detected once, and just over 0.75% sits in the top ten. The TCR originated in a human donor in good health. Some libraries in this study had Jurkat cell RNA spiked in. Sequenced: naive CD8+ T cells from blood, with Jurkat cell RNA spiked in. Noted subset: FACS-sorted CD8+CD4-CCR7+CD45RA+ naive T cells.

The DNA for the CDR3 is TGTGCCAGCAGTTCCCTCCAGACAGGTCCGAGCTCCTACGAGCAGTACTTC. Translation: CASSSLQTGPSSYEQYF. This chain connects TRBV12-3 or TRBV12-4 to TRBJ2-7, with D possibly matching TRBD1 (6 bases). The CDR3 spans 17 residues. Trimming took off 4 bases at V and 0 bases at J, with 19 bases between the two ends.